This TCR beta chain came from a study of blood T cell repertoires in COVID-19. Data came from immunoSEQ multiplex PCR; TCRdb stores just in-frame clones and leaves some out. Among some 40,000 clones, roughly 80% were seen once, and the ten largest hold roughly 10%. This clone was counted only a few times. The specimen sequenced was peripheral blood. This sequence was found in a man aged 55 to 69 in a cohort sampled during active COVID-19.

The CDR3 here is CASSQGGSQNEQFF. The DNA for the CDR3 is TGTGCCAGCAGCCAAGGCGGGAGTCAAAATGAGCAGTTCTTC. The rearrangement joins TRBV3-1 (or the pseudogene TRBV3-2) to TRBJ2-1; 7 bases match TRBD2. CDR3 length equals 14 residues. CDR1 is LGHDT, CDR2 YNNKEL, per germline (reference sequence). J was trimmed by 7 bases and V by 1 base; bases with no gene match: 4.